These 4 T cell receptor beta chains came from one sample sequenced in a study of blood T cell repertoires in COVID-19. Some clones are missing from TCRdb's copy, which holds only in-frame ones; the method was immunoSEQ multiplex PCR. The data hold a few hundred thousand clones, with more than 75% observed a single time. The sample taken for sequencing was peripheral blood. The receptors shown here come from a woman aged 40-49 years who had recovered from COVID-19.

J is TRBJ2-7 and V is TRBV6-4, with a weak D call TRBD2 (6 bases). CDR1 is MRHNA and CDR2 is SNTAGT in the germline V gene. V dropped 0 bases and J dropped 0 bases, with 12 bases sitting between them. This CDR3 has 16 residues. CDR3 region: CASSDSTGLSSYEQYV. The CDR3 DNA is TGTGCCAGCAGTGACTCGACGGGACTCAGCTCCTACGAGCAGTACGTC.

The chain has TRBV6-5 and TRBJ1-4; 8 bases are a match to TRBD1. This CDR3 contains 14 residues. V shed 6 bases and J 8 bases; nucleotides not matched to a gene: 8. Per germline, CDR1 MNHEY and CDR2 SVGAGI. This CDR3 is CASRPGQAGEKLFF. CDR3 DNA sequence: TGTGCCAGCAGGCCGGGACAGGCGGGGGAAAAACTGTTTTTT.

J is TRBJ2-7 and V is TRBV4-3, with TRBD1 matching 7 bases. V dropped 0 bases and J dropped 4; count of bases not matched to a gene: 3. The CDR3 consists of 14 residues. Looked up from germline, CDR1 is LGHNA and CDR2 is YSLEER. The CDR3 DNA follows: TGCGCCAGCAGCCAAGATCAGGGGGTATACGAGCAGTACTTC. The encoded protein is CASSQDQGVYEQYF.

This clone came up a few times. CDR3 protein: CATSDGRGEGNQPQHF. For the CDR3, the DNA is TGTGCCACCAGTGATGGCAGGGGCGAGGGCAATCAGCCCCAGCATTTT. The rearrangement joins TRBV24-1 to TRBJ1-5, with D tentatively TRBD1 (6 bases). This CDR3 has 16 amino acids. V lost 3 bases and J lost 2, with 13 bases in between. CDR1 and CDR2 from the germline V gene are KGHDR and SFDVKD.